This T cell receptor (beta chain) was observed in a study of T cells after yellow fever vaccination. Study-level background: Fractions of limited cellularity were prepared by means of SMART-Seq v4 Ultra Low Input.

This clonotype was seen ten or more times. Germline V gene lookup returns CDR1 WSHSY and CDR2 SAAADI. This CDR3 has 13 amino acids. V was trimmed by 5 bases and J by 12 bases, leaving 17 bases between them. TCRdb processed the 5' RACE reads anew with MiXCR; each CDR3 protein has one entry. This table has over 100,000 distinct CDR3 sequences, 8% to 9.5% appearing once. V gene TRBV10-2 combines with J gene TRBJ2-1, with D possibly matching TRBD2 (6 bases). This clonotype was sampled from a man younger than 45 who received the YFV17D yellow fever vaccine. The source material was CD8+ T cells sorted from PBMCs, sampled 45 days after the yellow fever booster vaccination. The CDR3: CASSRGLEAWQFF. In nucleotides, the CDR3 is TGCGCCAGCAGTCGGGGACTGGAAGCGTGGCAGTTCTTC.